This T cell receptor beta chain was identified in a study of blood T cell repertoires in COVID-19. Sequencing used immunoSEQ multiplex PCR; TCRdb keeps in-frame clones, though not all of them. The sample gives some 90,000 clones, 72% of which show up once; just under 25% is in the top ten. V shed 0 bases and J shed 1 base, with 12 bases lying between them. Germline CDR1 reads MGHRA; CDR2 reads YSYEKL. The CDR3 spans 16 residues. The sample comprised peripheral blood. This clonotype was obtained from a woman aged 55-70 years in a cohort sampled during active or convalescent COVID-19. The V and J genes are TRBV4-1 and TRBJ1-2, with D possibly being TRBD1 (6 bases). Here the CDR3 DNA reads TGCGCCAGCAGCCAAGAACCAGGGGCCCTTAACTATGGCTACACCTTC. This encodes CASSQEPGALNYGYTF.